The entry below describes one TCR beta chain. Its antigen is unknown. The CDR3 loop spans 17 amino acids. From germline, CDR1 is MNHNS and CDR2 SASEGT. Unmatched junction bases numbered 6, after V lost 2 bases and J lost 3 bases. Measured with immunoSEQ multiplex PCR; TCRdb has only the in-frame clones, and not every one. The sample contains tens of thousands of clones, about 80% of which appear only once. Specified time point: baseline, week 1 (first vaccination visit). Sample treatment: pre-vaccination baseline after standard-of-care therapy. The record originates from a study of a mutant IDH1 vaccine in newly diagnosed glioma. Study-level background: There were about 62% males and around 40% females among treated patients, whose mean age was about 38 years.

Study-level results: Pseudoprogression seemed unrelated to changes in top peripheral T cell clonotypes.

This TCR derives from a woman aged 45-60 years with glioma. The sequences come from PBMCs, collected from a glioma patient treated with radiotherapy, temozolomide or both. V gene TRBV6-1 combines with J gene TRBJ2-1, with 11 nucleotides matching TRBD2. The CDR3 here is CASSEWPLAGDYNEQFF. The DNA of the CDR3 is TGTGCCAGCAGTGAATGGCCACTAGCGGGGGACTACAATGAGCAGTTCTTC.